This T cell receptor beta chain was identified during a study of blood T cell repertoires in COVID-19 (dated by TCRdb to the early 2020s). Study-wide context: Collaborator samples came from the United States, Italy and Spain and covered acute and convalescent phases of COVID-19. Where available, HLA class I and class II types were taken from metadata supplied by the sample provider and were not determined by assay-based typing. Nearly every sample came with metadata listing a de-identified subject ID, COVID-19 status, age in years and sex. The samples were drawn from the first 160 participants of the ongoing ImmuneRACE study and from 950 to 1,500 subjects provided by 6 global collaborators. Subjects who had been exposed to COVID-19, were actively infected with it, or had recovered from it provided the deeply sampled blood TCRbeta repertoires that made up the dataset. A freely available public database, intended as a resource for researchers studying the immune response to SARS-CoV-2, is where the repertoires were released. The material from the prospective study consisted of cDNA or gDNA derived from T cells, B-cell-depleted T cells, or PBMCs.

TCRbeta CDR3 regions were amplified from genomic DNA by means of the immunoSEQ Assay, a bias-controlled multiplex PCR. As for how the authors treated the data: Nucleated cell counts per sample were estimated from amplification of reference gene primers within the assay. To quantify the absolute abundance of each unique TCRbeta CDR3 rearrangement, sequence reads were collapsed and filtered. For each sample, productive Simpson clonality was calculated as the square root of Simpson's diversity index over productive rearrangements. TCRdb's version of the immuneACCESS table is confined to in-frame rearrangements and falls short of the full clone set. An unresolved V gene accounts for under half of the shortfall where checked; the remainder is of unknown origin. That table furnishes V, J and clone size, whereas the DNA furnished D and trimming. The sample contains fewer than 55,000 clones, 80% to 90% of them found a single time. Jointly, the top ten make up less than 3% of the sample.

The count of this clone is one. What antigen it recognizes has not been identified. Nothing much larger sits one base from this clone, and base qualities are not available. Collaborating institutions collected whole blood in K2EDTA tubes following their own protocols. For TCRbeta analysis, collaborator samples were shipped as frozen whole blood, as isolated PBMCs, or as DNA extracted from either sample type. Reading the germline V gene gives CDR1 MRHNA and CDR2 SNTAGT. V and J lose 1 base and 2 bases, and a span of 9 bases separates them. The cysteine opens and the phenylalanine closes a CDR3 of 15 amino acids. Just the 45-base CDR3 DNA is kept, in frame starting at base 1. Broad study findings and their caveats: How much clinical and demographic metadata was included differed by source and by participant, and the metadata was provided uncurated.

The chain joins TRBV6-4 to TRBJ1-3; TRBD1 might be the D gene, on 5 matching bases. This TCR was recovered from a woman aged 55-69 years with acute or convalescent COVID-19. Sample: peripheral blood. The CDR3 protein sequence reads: CASSDWGVAGNTIYF. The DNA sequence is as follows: TGTGCCAGCAGTGACTGGGGGGTTGCTGGAAACACCATATATTTT.